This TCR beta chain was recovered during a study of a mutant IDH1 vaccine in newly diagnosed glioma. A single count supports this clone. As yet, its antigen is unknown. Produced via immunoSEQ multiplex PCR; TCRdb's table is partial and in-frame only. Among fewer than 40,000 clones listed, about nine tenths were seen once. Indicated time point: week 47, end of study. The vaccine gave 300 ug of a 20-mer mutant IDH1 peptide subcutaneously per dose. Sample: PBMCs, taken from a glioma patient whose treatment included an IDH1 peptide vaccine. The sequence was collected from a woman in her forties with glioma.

This CDR3 is CATSASGSPGELFF. CDR3 sequence (DNA): TGTGCCACCAGCGCTAGCGGGAGTCCCGGGGAGCTGTTTTTT. V and J are TRBV15 and TRBJ2-2; 10 bases map to TRBD2. The CDR3 is 14 amino acids. Germline loops: CDR1 LNHNV, CDR2 YYDKDF (reference sequence). J lost 6 bases, V lost 5 bases, and 3 bases had no gene match.